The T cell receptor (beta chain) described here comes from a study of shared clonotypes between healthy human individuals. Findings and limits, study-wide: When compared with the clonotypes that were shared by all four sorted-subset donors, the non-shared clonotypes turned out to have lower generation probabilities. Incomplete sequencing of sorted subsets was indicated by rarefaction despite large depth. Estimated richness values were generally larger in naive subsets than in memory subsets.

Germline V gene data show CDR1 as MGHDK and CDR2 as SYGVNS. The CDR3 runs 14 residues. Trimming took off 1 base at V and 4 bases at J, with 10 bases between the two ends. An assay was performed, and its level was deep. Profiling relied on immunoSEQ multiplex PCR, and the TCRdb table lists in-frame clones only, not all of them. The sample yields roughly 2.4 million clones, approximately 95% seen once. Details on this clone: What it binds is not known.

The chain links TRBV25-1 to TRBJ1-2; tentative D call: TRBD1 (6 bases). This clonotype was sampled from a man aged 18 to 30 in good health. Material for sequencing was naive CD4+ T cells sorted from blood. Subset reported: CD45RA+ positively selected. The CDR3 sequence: CASSELDRSYGYTF. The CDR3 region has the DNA TGTGCCAGCAGTGAATTAGACAGGAGCTATGGCTACACCTTC.